The entry that follows covers one TCR beta chain sequence. The CDR3 has 15 residues. Germline V lookup: CDR1 SGHRS, CDR2 YFSETQ. Trimming removed 4 bases from V and 5 bases from J, with 13 bases in between. The entry originates in a study of T cell responses to AZD1222 COVID-19 vaccine. The protocol was immunoSEQ multiplex PCR, while the TCRdb copy is restricted to in-frame clones and leaves out a portion. The sample records 60,000 to 85,000 clones, around 87% being singletons. The chain is built from TRBV5-1 and TRBJ1-6; D not certain. The receptor comes from an adult who received the AZD1222 COVID-19 vaccine. The sequencing here drew on peripheral blood, taken 28 days after the second AZD1222 dose. The CDR3 DNA follows: TGCGCCAGCAGCCACTCGACTAGTAATAATTCACCCCTCCACTTT. Translating gives CASSHSTSNNSPLHF.